Listed here are 19 T cell receptor beta chains from one sample, sequenced in a study of shared clonotypes between healthy human individuals. Data came from immunoSEQ multiplex PCR; TCRdb stores just in-frame clones and leaves some out. The table shows approximately 2,000,000 clones, with about 90% occurring only once. The sequencing sample was made of naive CD4+ T cells from PBMCs. Subset reported: CD45RA+ positively selected. The receptors were gathered from a man younger than 30 in good health. Some clones in this sample may be carry-over from other donors' samples.

The chain recombines TRBV5-4 with TRBJ2-7; TRBD2 matches 11 bases. Germline assignment: CDR1 SGHNT and CDR2 YYREEE (reference sequence). The CDR3 has 15 amino acids. Trimming at V came to 4 bases and at J to 6 bases, leaving 9 bases not matched to a gene. CDR3 coding DNA: TGTGCCAGCAGCGCCGCTAGCGGGAGGAAGGGCGAGCAGTACTTC. Its translation is CASSAASGRKGEQYF.

The genes are TRBV4-3 and TRBJ2-1; 12 nucleotides agree with TRBD2. From germline, CDR1 is LGHNA and CDR2 YSLEER. Unmatched junction bases numbered 10, after V lost 3 bases and J lost 1 base. The CDR3 extends over 19 amino acids. This chain's CDR3 is CASSQIQAGLAGSYNEQFF. The CDR3 nucleotides are TGCGCCAGCAGCCAGATCCAGGCCGGACTAGCGGGGTCCTACAATGAGCAGTTCTTC.

The chain recombines TRBV6-1 with TRBJ1-1; D call uncertain. The CDR3 has 11 amino acids. The germline gives CDR1 MNHNS, CDR2 SASEGT. V lost 5 bases to trimming and J lost 7 bases, with 8 bases between them. DNA for the CDR3: TGTGCCAGCAGTTATTCAGTTGAAGCTTTCTTT. It codes for CASSYSVEAFF.

V usage is TRBV19 and J usage is TRBJ1-2; 7 bases line up with TRBD1. The CDR3 runs 14 residues. Germline V lookup: CDR1 LNHDA, CDR2 SQIVND (reference sequence). J was trimmed by 2 bases and V by 9 bases; bases with no gene match: 9. For the CDR3, the DNA is TGTGCCAGCTTTAAAATGGGACAGAACTATGGCTACACCTTC. It yields the protein CASFKMGQNYGYTF.

The chain has TRBV30 and TRBJ2-5; 7 bases are a match to TRBD2. The CDR3 sequence is 11 residues long. The V gene end was trimmed by 8 bases and the J gene end by 3 bases; junction bases not matched to a gene: 3. Germline V gene lookup returns CDR1 GTSNPN and CDR2 SVGIG (reference sequence). The CDR3 nucleotides are TGTGCCGCGGGGGTTGAAGAGACCCAGTACTTC. This translates into CAAGVEETQYF.

CDR3 amino acids: CASSLRGGGLTDTQYF. The CDR3 region has the DNA TGTGCCAGCAGCTTGCGGGGAGGGGGCCTCACAGATACGCAGTATTTT. The V gene is TRBV5-5, the J gene TRBJ2-3; D possibly uses TRBD1 or TRBD2 (7 bases each). CDR3 size: 16 residues. Germline CDR1 SGHKS, CDR2 YYEKEE (reference sequence). Trimming stripped 1 base from V and 2 bases from J, with 14 bases between.

This clone came up once. This rearrangement joins TRBV5-8 to TRBJ1-1; D is perhaps TRBD1 (5 bases). Trimming removed 4 bases from V and 4 bases from J, with 14 bases in between. CDR1 and CDR2 (germline): SGHTS, YDEGEE. CDR3 length: 14 residues. CDR3 residues: CASSIRGVGTEAFF. The CDR3 DNA reads as TGTGCCAGCAGCATAAGGGGTGTTGGCACTGAAGCTTTCTTT.

The J gene is TRBJ2-3, the V gene TRBV10-3, with D maybe TRBD2 (6 bases). Trimming pared 8 bases from V and 5 bases from J, leaving 14 bases between. CDR3 length: 13 amino acids. Germline-derived CDR1 and CDR2 are ENHRY and SYGVKD. CDR3 in amino acids: CAISGGVVDTQYF. DNA of the CDR3: TGTGCCATCTCCGGGGGAGTAGTAGATACGCAGTATTTT.

The rearrangement links TRBV28 to TRBJ2-7, with D possibly TRBD1 on 5 matching bases. The germline V gene has CDR1 MDHEN and CDR2 SYDVKM. V was pared by 4 bases and J by 6 bases, with 19 bases between. This CDR3 region has 15 residues. CDR3 nucleotides: TGTGCCAGCAGTTCCCCCGACAGAGGCGTCGGCGAGCAGTACTTC. This codes for CASSSPDRGVGEQYF.

This clone has only a few counts. The chain uses TRBV6-1 and TRBJ1-3, with a tentative D call TRBD1 (5 bases). The CDR3 runs to 13 residues. The V end was cut by 6 bases, the J end by 4 bases, with 10 bases between. Per germline, CDR1 MNHNS and CDR2 SASEGT. The CDR3 loop is CASSGTAGNTIYF. The CDR3 coding sequence is TGTGCCAGCAGCGGGACGGCCGGAAACACCATATATTTT.

This clone was picked up a small number of times. This chain links TRBV5-1 with TRBJ1-1; 7 bases are shared with TRBD1. CDR1 SGHRS and CDR2 YFSETQ come from the germline V gene. V shed 0 bases and J 5 bases; nucleotides not matched to a gene: 7. The CDR3 has 15 residues. The CDR3 loop is CASSLALGGATEAFF. The CDR3 DNA is TGCGCCAGCAGCTTGGCTTTAGGGGGCGCAACTGAAGCTTTCTTT. The full variable domain, in which reference TRBV5-1 and TRBJ1-1 provide the parts outside the CDR3, is KAGVTQTPRYLIKTRGQQVTLSCSPISGHRSVSWYQQTPGQGLQFLFEYFSETQRNKGNFPGRFSGRQFSNSRSEMNVSTLELGDSALYLCASSLALGGATEAFFGQGTRLTVV.

V gene TRBV10-3 combines with J gene TRBJ1-2; 7 nucleotides agree with TRBD1. The length of the CDR3 is 13 residues. The J segment lost 4 bases and the V segment lost 3 bases, leaving 2 bases of the junction unmatched. In germline, CDR1 is ENHRY, CDR2 SYGVKD. CDR3 loop: CAISENRGYGYTF. CDR3 sequence (DNA): TGTGCCATCAGTGAAAACAGGGGCTATGGCTACACCTTC.

This chain links TRBV9 with TRBJ2-3; no clear D gene. V dropped 3 bases and J dropped 4 bases, with 9 bases sitting between them. The CDR3 loop spans 13 amino acids. CDR1 and CDR2 from the germline V gene are SGDLS and YYNGEE. The CDR3 sequence is CASSGARSDTQYF. DNA of the CDR3: TGTGCCAGCAGCGGAGCACGATCAGATACGCAGTATTTT.

In the case of this clone: In the same sample, other DNA sequences code for this CDR3. The chain uses TRBV28 and TRBJ2-1; D is ambiguous. The germline CDR1 and CDR2 sequences are MDHEN and SYDVKM. The V and J ends lost 5 bases and 6 bases respectively, with 5 bases between them. This CDR3 comprises 11 residues. CDR3 nucleotides: TGTGCCAGCAGTCTAACCAATGAGCAGTTCTTC. This translates into CASSLTNEQFF.

The V gene is TRBV29-1, the J gene TRBJ1-2; TRBD1 might be the D (6 bases). The germline V and J ends were trimmed by 3 bases and 4 bases, with 12 bases remaining between them. Germline lookup yields CDR1 SQVTM and CDR2 ANQGSEA. This CDR3 has 13 amino acids. For the CDR3, the DNA is TGCAGCGTTGACAGCGACAGGACCTATGGCTACACCTTC. This codes for CSVDSDRTYGYTF.

V and J are TRBV27 and TRBJ2-1; 11 bases line up with TRBD2. The CDR3 has 15 residues. Trimming removed 6 bases from V and 4 bases from J; junction bases left unmatched: 5. CDR1 and CDR2 (germline): MNHEY, SMNVEV (reference sequence). In nucleotides, the CDR3 is TGTGCCAGCAGACCGGGACTAGCGGAATACAATGAGCAGTTCTTC. Translated, it gives CASRPGLAEYNEQFF.

Here the CDR3 reads CALGQGISEQYF. Here the CDR3 DNA reads TGTGCTTTGGGACAGGGAATTTCCGAGCAGTACTTC. The chain joins TRBV28 to TRBJ2-7; 9 bases map to TRBD1. Germline assignment: CDR1 MDHEN and CDR2 SYDVKM. The CDR3 spans 12 residues.

CDR3 in DNA: TGTGCCAGTAGTATCCTCCCCCTGACGGGATCAGATCTTAGCACTGAAGCTTTCTTT. Translation gives CASSILPLTGSDLSTEAFF. The chain employs TRBV19 and TRBJ1-1; D uncertain. V was pared by 3 bases and J by 4 bases, with 27 bases between. The length of the CDR3 is 19 residues. Looked up from germline, CDR1 is LNHDA and CDR2 is SQIVND (reference sequence).

The chain combines TRBV4-1 with TRBJ2-7; 7 bases line up with TRBD1. This CDR3 is built from 16 residues. Looked up from germline, CDR1 is MGHRA and CDR2 is YSYEKL. Germline trimming cut 5 bases from V and 6 bases from J; bases unmatched to any gene: 16. CDR3: CASSNRLTGAWGEQYF. The CDR3 coding sequence is TGCGCCAGCAGCAATCGCCTTACAGGGGCATGGGGCGAGCAGTACTTC.